These 23 T cell receptor beta chains came from one sample sequenced in a study of T cell changes during pregnancy in multiple sclerosis. Assay used: immunoSEQ multiplex PCR; TCRdb lists only in-frame clones, some missing. The table records about 45,000 clones, about 95% of them present only once. The sample was peripheral blood, taken in the second trimester of pregnancy. The receptor set was obtained from a female donor with multiple sclerosis, enrolled in a pregnancy study.

The rearrangement uses TRBV18 and TRBJ1-5; TRBD1 matches at 9 bases. This CDR3 is built from 15 residues. Trimming cost V 3 bases and J 4 bases; bases outside gene matches: 4. CDR1 is KGHSH, CDR2 LQKENI, per germline. CDR3 sequence reads: CASSPGQGGNQPQHF. For the CDR3, the DNA is TGTGCCAGCTCACCGGGACAGGGAGGGAATCAGCCCCAGCATTTT.

The genes are TRBV2 and TRBJ2-7; 7 bases match TRBD2. Trimming at V came to 4 bases and at J to 6 bases, leaving 9 bases not matched to a gene. The CDR3 extends over 14 amino acids. Germline CDR1 and CDR2: SNHLY and FYNNEI. CDR3 coding DNA: TGTGCCAGCAGTGCGGTTGTGACGGGGGGCGAGCAGTACTTC. It yields the protein CASSAVVTGGEQYF.

The J gene is TRBJ2-5, the V gene TRBV19; 8 nucleotides align to TRBD2. J lost 7 bases, V lost 3 bases, and 16 bases had no gene match. This CDR3 contains 17 residues. Germline CDR1 LNHDA, CDR2 SQIVND (reference sequence). CDR3 protein: CASSISVLGLAGGTQYF. The CDR3 DNA is TGTGCCAGTAGTATCTCAGTTTTAGGTCTAGCGGGCGGGACCCAGTACTTC.

Notes on this clone: Its ends do not fully match the called genes, so a read error is possible. V gene TRBV5-5 combines with J gene TRBJ1-3; 11 nucleotides match TRBD1. Germline CDR1 and CDR2: SGHKS and YYEKEE (reference sequence). The CDR3 has 17 amino acids. The CDR3: CASSLDRGRSSGNTIYF. CDR3 bases: TGTGCCAGCAGTTTGGACAGGGGGCGAAGCTCTGGAAACACCATATATTTT. The full variable domain, its missing parts supplied by reference TRBV5-5 and TRBJ1-3, is DAGVTQSPTHLIKTRGQQVTLRCSPISGHKSVSWYQQVLGQGPQFIFQYYEKEERGRGNFPDRFSARQFPNYSSELNVNALLLGDSALYLCASSLDRGRSSGNTIYFGEGSWLTVV.

V and J are TRBV6-5 and TRBJ1-5; TRBD1 might be the D (6 bases). The V gene's germline CDR1 is MNHEY and CDR2 SVGAGI. V was cut by 5 bases and J by 4 bases, with 12 bases left in between. The CDR3 runs to 14 residues. CDR3 sequence (DNA): TGTGCCAGCAGTCACAGGGATTGGAATCAGCCCCAGCATTTT. The encoded protein is CASSHRDWNQPQHF.

This chain uses TRBV6-6 with TRBJ2-5; the match to TRBD1 covers 11 bases. Unmatched junction bases numbered 3, after V lost 7 bases and J lost 5 bases. This CDR3 contains 13 residues. Germline V gene lookup returns CDR1 MNHNY and CDR2 SVGAGI (reference sequence). CDR3 region: CASTGTGGETQYF. DNA for the CDR3: TGTGCCAGCACCGGGACAGGGGGGGAGACCCAGTACTTC.

The V call is TRBV6-1, the J call TRBJ2-2, with TRBD2 identical over 10 bases. The V segment lost 10 bases and the J segment 1 base; nucleotides outside the gene matches: 6. The germline gives CDR1 MNHNS, CDR2 SASEGT. The CDR3 sequence is 15 residues long. CDR3 bases: TGTGCCACACCGGGACTAGCGATGAACACCGGGGAGCTGTTTTTT. Translating it yields CATPGLAMNTGELFF.

The chain employs TRBV29-1 and TRBJ1-2; 10 bases are shared with TRBD1. The V gene's germline CDR1 is SQVTM and CDR2 ANQGSEA. J was trimmed by 3 bases and V by 4 bases; bases with no gene match: 5. The CDR3 length is 14 residues. The CDR3 here is CSVVGTGDHYGYTF. CDR3 coding DNA: TGCAGCGTTGTAGGGACAGGGGATCACTATGGCTACACCTTC.

This chain connects TRBV9 to TRBJ2-1, with D maybe TRBD2 (6 bases). CDR1 is SGDLS, CDR2 YYNGEE, per germline. The CDR3 extends over 12 amino acids. V lost 3 bases and J 15 bases, leaving 16 bases between the germline ends. CDR3 sequence: CASSGTRTTLFF. The CDR3 DNA is TGTGCCAGCAGCGGCACCCGGACTACTCTGTTCTTC.

The chain recombines TRBV5-1 with TRBJ2-3; TRBD1 aligns across 7 bases. The CDR3 contains 17 residues. V trimming: 3 bases; J trimming: 0 bases; junction bases outside the gene matches: 10. Germline CDR1 reads SGHRS; CDR2 reads YFSETQ. The CDR3 loop reads CASSSGPTGPSTDTQYF. The DNA for the CDR3 is TGCGCCAGCAGCTCGGGCCCGACAGGGCCAAGCACAGATACGCAGTATTTT.

The V gene is TRBV15, the J gene TRBJ2-1; the match to TRBD2 covers 8 bases. The CDR3 covers 15 residues. The V and J ends lost 3 bases and 8 bases, in that order; junction bases with no gene match: 9. Germline V gene lookup returns CDR1 LNHNV and CDR2 YYDKDF (reference sequence). This CDR3 reads CATSSDSGRFDEQFF. CDR3 DNA: TGTGCCACCAGCAGTGACAGCGGGAGATTTGATGAGCAGTTCTTC.

The chain combines TRBV4-1 with TRBJ2-7; tentative D call: TRBD1 (6 bases). Germline CDR1 and CDR2: MGHRA and YSYEKL. There are 14 residues in the CDR3. Between the trimmed V and J ends, which lost 3 bases and 4 bases, there was a span of 13 bases. As DNA, the CDR3 is TGCGCCAGCAGCCATGTCGGACAGAGTTACGAGCAGTACTTC. Its protein is CASSHVGQSYEQYF.

This chain joins TRBV9 and TRBJ1-1, with unresolved D. Trimming pared 4 bases from V and 3 bases from J, leaving 13 bases between. The germline V gene encodes CDR1 SGDLS and CDR2 YYNGEE. This CDR3 is 14 amino acids long. CDR3 nucleotides: TGTGCCAGCAGCTTAGATCGAGGTCACACTGAAGCTTTCTTT. It encodes CASSLDRGHTEAFF.

V and J are TRBV7-2 and TRBJ2-2; D is perhaps TRBD2 (5 bases). The ends were cut back, 4 bases at V and 8 bases at J, with 20 bases in the middle. Germline CDR1 reads SGHTA; CDR2 reads FQGNSA. This CDR3 has 16 amino acids. The CDR3 coding sequence is TGTGCCAGCAGCTCATGGCGGGTATTAACCAAAGGGGAGCTGTTTTTT. This gives the protein CASSSWRVLTKGELFF.

This rearrangement joins TRBV7-2 to TRBJ2-3; 7 bases align to TRBD1. This CDR3 has 14 residues. J gave up 1 base and V 4 bases, and 2 bases lay outside the gene matches. Germline CDR1 reads SGHTA; CDR2 reads FQGNSA. The CDR3 DNA reads TGTGCCAGCAGCTCAGGACAGGGCACAGATACGCAGTATTTT. Translating gives CASSSGQGTDTQYF. Using reference TRBV7-2 and TRBJ2-3 for the parts outside the CDR3, the full variable domain is GAGVSQSPSNKVTEKGKDVELRCDPISGHTALYWYRQSLGQGLEFLIYFQGNSAPDKSGLPSDRFSAERTGGSVSTLTIQRTQQEDSAVYLCASSSGQGTDTQYFGPGTRLTVL.

This rearrangement joins TRBV18 to TRBJ1-5; D not resolved. Trimming left V 1 base short and J 7 bases short, with 5 bases between. This CDR3 spans 12 amino acids. Germline CDR1 is KGHSH and CDR2 is LQKENI. CDR3: CASSPLLQPQHF. The CDR3 bases are TGTGCCAGCTCACCACTTCTGCAGCCCCAGCATTTT.

DNA for the CDR3: TGTGCCAGTAGTATTACGGGACAGGACTATAGCAATCAGCCCCAGCATTTT. Its translation is CASSITGQDYSNQPQHF. The chain has TRBV19 and TRBJ1-5, with 8 bases that match TRBD1. This CDR3 is built from 17 residues. Germline loops: CDR1 LNHDA, CDR2 SQIVND (reference sequence). Trimming cost V 3 bases and J 0 bases; bases outside gene matches: 7.

V gene TRBV5-1 combines with J gene TRBJ2-6; D is unresolved. The CDR3 totals 16 residues. Trimming removed 2 bases from V and 0 bases from J, with 9 bases in between. Germline loops: CDR1 SGHRS, CDR2 YFSETQ. CDR3 in amino acids: CASSLPRGSGANVLTF. As DNA, the CDR3 is TGCGCCAGCAGCTTACCACGCGGCTCTGGGGCCAACGTCCTGACTTTC.

The chain recombines TRBV18 with TRBJ1-2; 7 nucleotides align to TRBD1. Germline CDR1 reads KGHSH; CDR2 reads LQKENI. The CDR3 covers 14 residues. V trimming: 2 bases; J trimming: 7 bases; junction bases outside the gene matches: 7. CDR3 protein: CASSPSAGGIGYTF. In DNA form, the CDR3 reads TGTGCCAGCTCACCATCCGCAGGGGGTATTGGCTACACCTTC.

This clone has a single count. The chain uses TRBV29-1 and TRBJ2-7, with 8 bases identical to TRBD1. Germline trimming cut 6 bases from V and 2 bases from J; bases unmatched to any gene: 0. Germline loops: CDR1 SQVTM, CDR2 ANQGSEA. The CDR3 runs to 11 residues. The CDR3, as DNA: TGCAGCGTGACAGGGGCCTACGAGCAGTACTTC. This sequence encodes CSVTGAYEQYF.

The V call is TRBV2, the J call TRBJ1-4, with D perhaps matching TRBD1 (5 bases). Germline lookup yields CDR1 SNHLY and CDR2 FYNNEI. The germline V and J ends were trimmed by 6 bases and 4 bases, with 12 bases remaining between them. There are 14 residues in the CDR3. CDR3 coding DNA: TGTGCCAGCAGGGGGGGACGGTTTAATGAAAAACTGTTTTTT. Its translation: CASRGGRFNEKLFF.

This rearrangement joins TRBV2 to TRBJ2-5; no reliable D call. V was clipped by 6 bases and J by 5 bases, with 13 bases between them. Germline CDR1 is SNHLY and CDR2 is FYNNEI. The length of the CDR3 is 13 residues. CDR3 DNA: TGTGCCAGCAGCTTTGGCCCCACGGAGACCCAGTACTTC. Protein product: CASSFGPTETQYF.

The genes are TRBV19 and TRBJ2-3, with 8 bases fitting TRBD1. The germline V gene encodes CDR1 LNHDA and CDR2 SQIVND (reference sequence). The trim removed 0 bases at V and 0 bases at J, leaving 2 bases unmatched. CDR3 length equals 16 residues. CDR3 bases: TGTGCCAGTAGTATAGACAGGGGGCGCAGCACAGATACGCAGTATTTT. Its protein product is CASSIDRGRSTDTQYF.